Below are 26 T cell receptor beta chains sequenced from a single sample in a study of CD8 T cells in ankylosing spondylitis. Using its own MiXCR run on the 5' RACE reads, TCRdb lists one record per CDR3 protein. The table includes fewer than 180,000 distinct CDR3 sequences, 40% to 50% detected once. Material for sequencing was synovial fluid, either unsorted or a sorted T cell fraction (not recorded which). The receptors shown here come from a male donor with ankylosing spondylitis.

This clonotype was seen a handful of times. This rearrangement joins TRBV5-1 to TRBJ1-1; maybe TRBD1 (5 bases). Germline V CDR1 and CDR2: SGHRS, YFSETQ. V lost 4 bases to trimming and J lost 11 bases, with 18 bases between them. The CDR3 covers 13 residues. The CDR3 protein is CASSPPDSSEAFF. In DNA form, the CDR3 reads TGCGCCAGCAGCCCTCCCGACAGCTCAGAGGCTTTCTTT. Based on the CDR3 plus reference TRBV5-1 and TRBJ1-1, the full variable domain is KAGVTQTPRYLIKTRGQQVTLSCSPISGHRSVSWYQQTPGQGLQFLFEYFSETQRNKGNFPGRFSGRQFSNSRSEMNVSTLELGDSALYLCASSPPDSSEAFFGQGTRLTVV.

This clonotype was seen only a few times. This chain links TRBV10-3 with TRBJ2-3, with 12 bases fitting TRBD1. The CDR3 contains 15 residues. Unmatched junction bases numbered 10, after V lost 10 bases and J lost 5 bases. From germline, CDR1 is ENHRY and CDR2 SYGVKD. CDR3 sequence reads: CATGTGGGREDTQYF. CDR3 sequence (DNA): TGTGCCACAGGGACAGGGGGCGGAAGAGAAGATACGCAGTATTTT.

J is TRBJ2-4 and V is TRBV12-3 or TRBV12-4; D possibly uses TRBD1 or TRBD2 (5 bases each). The germline V and J ends were trimmed by 6 bases and 0 bases, with 18 bases remaining between them. The CDR3 length is 17 residues. The CDR3 spells CASSPQWGRVAKNIQYF. The CDR3 DNA reads as TGTGCCAGCAGCCCCCAATGGGGGAGAGTAGCCAAAAACATTCAGTACTTC.

The J gene is TRBJ2-7, the V gene TRBV20-1; D gene ambiguous. CDR1 DFQATT and CDR2 SNEGSKA come from the germline V gene (reference sequence). The CDR3 totals 15 residues. Trimming took 3 bases from V and 5 from J, leaving 20 bases between them. CDR3 loop: CSASPWQFSDHEQYF. CDR3 DNA: TGCAGTGCTAGCCCTTGGCAGTTCTCGGACCACGAGCAGTACTTC.

The chain is built from TRBV24-1 and TRBJ1-1, with D tentatively TRBD1 (6 bases). Per germline, CDR1 KGHDR and CDR2 SFDVKD. The CDR3 spans 17 residues. V dropped 1 base and J dropped 3 bases, with 17 bases sitting between them. The CDR3 nucleotides read TGTGCCACCAGTGATTTTGGCCAGGGGAGGTTGGACACTGAAGCTTTCTTT. Protein sequence: CATSDFGQGRLDTEAFF.

V is TRBV28 and J is TRBJ2-7, with D uncertain. Germline CDR1 reads MDHEN; CDR2 reads SYDVKM. The CDR3 runs to 15 residues. The V end was cut by 5 bases, the J end by 5 bases, with 19 bases between. For the CDR3, the DNA is TGTGCCAGCAGTCTACCCATAGGTAGGGCCAACGAGCAGTACTTC. This gives the protein CASSLPIGRANEQYF.

This rearrangement joins TRBV10-3 to TRBJ2-3, with 7 bases that match TRBD1. The CDR3 covers 17 residues. Germline loops: CDR1 ENHRY, CDR2 SYGVKD. J lost 2 bases, V lost 6 bases, and 14 bases had no gene match. The CDR3 loop reads CAISRASQGVYTDTQYF. Here the CDR3 DNA reads TGTGCCATCAGCAGAGCGTCCCAGGGGGTCTACACAGATACGCAGTATTTT.

The chain is built from TRBV5-1 and TRBJ1-2, with D possibly being TRBD1 (6 bases). The CDR3 contains 16 residues. V lost 0 bases, J lost 5 bases, and 17 bases lay in between. Germline CDR1 and CDR2: SGHRS and YFSETQ. CDR3 amino acids: CASSLEYSQGGYGYTF. The CDR3 nucleotides read TGCGCCAGCAGCTTGGAGTATTCACAGGGCGGATATGGCTACACCTTC.

The rearrangement uses TRBV9 and TRBJ2-1, with no clear D. This CDR3 has 17 residues. V was shortened by 4 bases and J by 0 bases, with 17 bases between the two germline ends. Germline-derived CDR1 and CDR2 are SGDLS and YYNGEE. The CDR3 here is CASSPLNLRSSYNEQFF. Written as DNA, the CDR3 is TGTGCCAGCAGCCCCCTGAATCTAAGGAGCTCCTACAATGAGCAGTTCTTC. Filled out from reference TRBV9 and TRBJ2-1, the complete variable domain reads DSGVTQTPKHLITATGQRVTLRCSPRSGDLSVYWYQQSLDQGLQFLIQYYNGEERAKGNILERFSAQQFPDLHSELNLSSLELGDSALYFCASSPLNLRSSYNEQFFGPGTRLTVL.

This chain links TRBV7-3 with TRBJ2-3; D is undetermined. This CDR3 is built from 14 residues. The germline V gene has CDR1 SGHTA and CDR2 FQGTGA. Trimming shortened V by 2 bases and J by 5 bases, and 11 bases separated the two germline ends. CDR3 in amino acids: CASSLYPTGDTQYF. DNA for the CDR3: TGTGCCAGCAGCTTATACCCTACCGGAGATACGCAGTATTTT.

This clonotype was detected many times. The gene calls are TRBV20-1 and TRBJ2-7, with 8 bases lining up with TRBD2. The CDR3 has 15 residues. The junction had 8 bases not matched to a gene; V was cut back by 0 bases and J by 4 bases. Germline assignment: CDR1 DFQATT and CDR2 SNEGSKA (reference sequence). The CDR3, as DNA: TGCAGTGCTAGAGATAGTCTAGCGGGCGTTTACGAGCAGTACTTC. Protein sequence: CSARDSLAGVYEQYF.

This clonotype has more than one count but fewer than ten. V and J are TRBV2 and TRBJ2-2, with D tentatively TRBD2 (6 bases). Germline V gene lookup returns CDR1 SNHLY and CDR2 FYNNEI. The CDR3 runs 13 residues. Trimming cost V 6 bases and J 10 bases, with 15 bases left between them. In DNA, the CDR3 is TGTGCCAGCAGCCCGGGGGTTGGAGTGGAGCTGTTTTTT. The encoded protein is CASSPGVGVELFF.

Note on this clonotype: It is likely a read error, because the conserved phenylalanine at the end of the CDR3 is missing. The limits of the CDR3 on the DNA are not certain, so only TCRdb's listed CDR3 is given. The V call is TRBV4-2, the J call TRBJ1-1. Termini included, the CDR3 measures 11 amino acids. Germline V gene lookup returns CDR1 LGHNA and CDR2 YNFKEQ. This chain's CDR3 is CASSQDTEAFL.

The chain combines TRBV7-9 with TRBJ1-2; D not resolved. CDR3 length equals 11 residues. The V gene's germline CDR1 is SEHNR and CDR2 FQNEAQ (reference sequence). V shed 8 bases and J shed 8 bases, with 12 bases lying between them. CDR3 residues: CASGSVGGYTF. The CDR3 DNA follows: TGTGCCAGCGGGTCTGTGGGCGGCTACACCTTC.

V and J are TRBV6-2 or TRBV6-3 and TRBJ1-4, with D unresolved. Trimming removed 0 bases at V and 4 bases at J, with 12 bases between. This CDR3 contains 16 residues. Per germline, CDR1 MNHEY and CDR2 SVGEGT. The CDR3: CASSYSVSSVNEKLFF. CDR3 coding DNA: TGTGCCAGCAGTTACTCGGTTAGCTCCGTTAATGAAAAACTGTTTTTT.

Only one count was recorded for this clonotype. The V call is TRBV9, the J call TRBJ2-7; 9 bases match TRBD1. Germline CDR1 is SGDLS and CDR2 is YYNGEE. J was trimmed by 4 bases and V by 0 bases; bases with no gene match: 5. This CDR3 has 15 amino acids. The CDR3 nucleotides read TGTGCCAGCAGCGTAGAGGGACAGGGTTTGTACGAGCAGTACTTC. It codes for CASSVEGQGLYEQYF.

The table lists this clonotype with a few counts. The J gene is TRBJ2-3, the V gene TRBV11-2; D assignment may be TRBD1 or TRBD2 (5 bases each). CDR1 and CDR2 (germline): SGHAT, FQNNGV. V was shortened by 5 bases and J by 8 bases, with 20 bases between the two germline ends. This CDR3 spans 15 amino acids. CDR3 coding DNA: TGTGCCAGCAGCCCATGGTGGCCGGGACGGGGTACGCAGTATTTT. This gives the protein CASSPWWPGRGTQYF.

The J gene is TRBJ1-6, the V gene TRBV5-1; possible D gene TRBD1, 5 bases. Trimming took off 0 bases at V and 9 bases at J, with 22 bases between the two ends. Germline V gene data show CDR1 as SGHRS and CDR2 as YFSETQ. The CDR3 has 18 residues. The CDR3: CASSLDVLRGRSRSPLHF. The CDR3 DNA is TGCGCCAGCAGCTTGGACGTACTAAGGGGACGGTCTCGTTCACCCCTCCACTTT.

V gene TRBV5-1 combines with J gene TRBJ2-7, with D possibly matching TRBD1 (6 bases). This CDR3 spans 11 amino acids. V dropped 5 bases and J dropped 9 bases, with 12 bases sitting between them. Germline CDR1 is SGHRS and CDR2 is YFSETQ. CDR3 DNA sequence: TGCGCCAGCAGGGTCGGGACAAGGCAGTACTTC. This encodes CASRVGTRQYF.

The V call is TRBV5-1, the J call TRBJ2-7; D may correspond to TRBD1 or TRBD2 (5 bases each). CDR3 length: 15 residues. V lost 0 bases, J lost 7 bases, and 17 bases lay in between. Germline V lookup: CDR1 SGHRS, CDR2 YFSETQ. As DNA, the CDR3 is TGCGCCAGCAGCTTGGCAGCCGGGACGGCCTTGGAGCAGTACTTC. It specifies CASSLAAGTALEQYF.

The V gene is TRBV3-1, the J gene TRBJ2-5, with D possibly TRBD2 on 6 matching bases. The V gene's germline CDR1 is LGHDT and CDR2 YNNKEL (reference sequence). Trimming stripped 3 bases from V and 5 bases from J, with 16 bases between. The CDR3 is 15 residues long. The CDR3 DNA reads TGTGCCAGCAGCCAGGGGACTCCAAGAGCGGAGACCCAGTACTTC. As protein: CASSQGTPRAETQYF.

The chain couples TRBV29-1 to TRBJ1-5, with 9 positions matching TRBD1. Germline lookup yields CDR1 SQVTM and CDR2 ANQGSEA. V was pared by 7 bases and J by 4 bases, with 5 bases of the junction left unmatched. The CDR3 is made up of 13 amino acids. CDR3 residues: CSGQGGVNQPQHF. CDR3 in DNA: TGCAGCGGACAGGGGGGGGTGAATCAGCCCCAGCATTTT. The full variable domain, completed using reference TRBV29-1 and TRBJ1-5, is SAVISQKPSRDICQRGTSLTIQCQVDSQVTMMFWYRQQPGQSLTLIATANQGSEATYESGFVIDKFPISRPNLTFSTLTVSNMSPEDSSIYLCSGQGGVNQPQHFGDGTRLSIL.

This clonotype was counted ten times or more. This chain connects TRBV28 to TRBJ2-5, with TRBD2 matching 8 bases. Unmatched junction bases numbered 9, after V lost 3 bases and J lost 0 bases. This CDR3 is built from 17 residues. Germline-derived CDR1 and CDR2 are MDHEN and SYDVKM. This chain's CDR3 is CASSFLVSGTYQETQYF. DNA of the CDR3: TGTGCCAGCAGTTTCCTCGTTAGCGGGACATACCAAGAGACCCAGTACTTC.

The V call is TRBV6-2 or TRBV6-3, the J call TRBJ2-1; weak D call: TRBD1 (6 bases). V gave up 3 bases and J gave up 5 bases, with 14 bases separating them. CDR1 MNHEY and CDR2 SVGEGT come from the germline V gene. This CDR3 comprises 15 residues. CDR3 loop: CASSYRQVINNEQFF. CDR3 sequence (DNA): TGTGCCAGCAGTTATAGACAGGTAATCAACAATGAGCAGTTCTTC.

The J gene is TRBJ2-1, the V gene TRBV10-3, with D possibly TRBD1 on 5 matching bases. V was trimmed by 0 bases and J by 4 bases, leaving 22 bases between them. The CDR3 sequence is 19 residues long. Germline CDR1 reads ENHRY; CDR2 reads SYGVKD. The CDR3 coding sequence is TGTGCCATCAGTGAGTCTTGGGTTTTAAGGACAATCGAATACAATGAGCAGTTCTTC. This gives the protein CAISESWVLRTIEYNEQFF.

The rearrangement uses TRBV6-2 or TRBV6-3 and TRBJ2-3; unclear D gene. Germline values: CDR1 MNHEY, CDR2 SVGEGT. The V end was cut by 0 bases, the J end by 0 bases, with 13 bases between. The CDR3 spans 17 residues. The CDR3 sequence: CASSYSLQASSTDTQYF. The CDR3 nucleotides read TGTGCCAGCAGTTACTCGTTGCAGGCCTCTAGCACAGATACGCAGTATTTT.